This T cell receptor (beta chain) was documented in a study of blood T cell repertoires in COVID-19. Study background: Sample material is recorded as cDNA or gDNA derived from T cells, B-cell-depleted T cells, or PBMCs.

Recruitment covered about 26 US areas and drew participants whose ages spanned about 18 to 100 years. Libraries were prepared by immunoSEQ multiplex PCR; TCRdb keeps only in-frame clonotypes and omits some of them. The sample has some 250,000 clones; 70% to 90% are singletons. Note on this clone: Different DNA sequences within this sample yield the same CDR3.

The receptor comes from a woman aged 50 to 60 who had recovered from COVID-19. Sequenced sample: PBMCs or T cells enriched from blood (not recorded which).

The chain's CDR3 is CASSFGQSYEQYF. CDR3 nucleotide sequence: TGTGCCAGCAGCTTCGGACAGTCTTACGAGCAGTACTTC. V gene TRBV7-2 combines with J gene TRBJ2-7, with D perhaps TRBD1 (6 bases). The V gene's germline CDR1 is SGHTA and CDR2 FQGNSA. CDR3 size: 13 residues. V was clipped by 3 bases and J by 4 bases, with 10 bases between them.